These 11 T cell receptor beta chains were sequenced from one sample in a study of blood T cell repertoires in COVID-19. TCRdb keeps only in-frame clones here, not all; method: immunoSEQ multiplex PCR. The data hold approximately 200,000 clones, with 84% observed a single time. The specimen sequenced was peripheral blood. The receptors originated from an elderly woman with COVID-19, enrolled during active disease.

V gene TRBV7-2 combines with J gene TRBJ1-2; TRBD1 might be the D (6 bases). The CDR3 sequence is 12 residues long. Per germline, CDR1 SGHTA and CDR2 FQGNSA. The V end was cut by 5 bases, the J end by 7 bases, with 11 bases between. The CDR3 sequence: CASSGIQGGYTF. In nucleotides, the CDR3 is TGTGCCAGCAGCGGTATACAGGGTGGCTACACCTTC.

The V call is TRBV7-3, the J call TRBJ2-2, with 9 bases lining up with TRBD2. V lost 4 bases, J lost 6 bases, and 9 bases stayed unmatched. The CDR3 extends over 16 amino acids. The germline V gene encodes CDR1 SGHTA and CDR2 FQGTGA. CDR3 in DNA: TGTGCCAGCAGCTCCTCGGCGGGGGGGCTCTCCGGGGAGCTGTTTTTT. Translating it yields CASSSSAGGLSGELFF.

V gene TRBV2 combines with J gene TRBJ2-3, with TRBD2 matching 9 bases. Germline V gene sequence: CDR1 SNHLY, CDR2 FYNNEI. The CDR3 has 13 amino acids. Losses at the gene ends were 8 bases for V and 10 bases for J; bases not matched to a gene: 10. The CDR3 spells CASRRTSVDAQYF. In nucleotides, the CDR3 is TGTGCCAGCCGGAGGACTAGCGTCGACGCGCAGTATTTT.

For the CDR3, the DNA is TGTGCCAGCAGTTTACAGGGGGCGTCCGAGACGCAGTATTTT. This gives the protein CASSLQGASETQYF. This rearrangement joins TRBV3-1 (or the pseudogene TRBV3-2) to TRBJ2-3, with 9 bases matching TRBD1. Germline V lookup: CDR1 LGHDT, CDR2 YNNKEL (reference sequence). The ends lost 6 bases at V and 9 bases at J; junction bases unmatched: 10. The CDR3 length is 14 residues.

The V call is TRBV28, the J call TRBJ1-5; the match to TRBD1 covers 7 bases. V lost 5 bases and J lost 6; bases outside the gene matches: 16. The germline V gene has CDR1 MDHEN and CDR2 SYDVKM. The CDR3 is 17 residues long. The CDR3 spells CASSTPPGRQGLQPQHF. CDR3 nucleotides: TGTGCCAGCAGTACACCCCCGGGACGACAGGGTCTTCAGCCCCAGCATTTT.

The chain links TRBV19 to TRBJ2-2, with 8 bases matching TRBD1. CDR1 is LNHDA and CDR2 is SQIVND in the germline V gene (reference sequence). The CDR3 is 16 residues long. Losses at the gene ends were 1 base for V and 1 base for J; bases not matched to a gene: 2. The chain's CDR3 is CASSIGGTGNTGELFF. CDR3 DNA sequence: TGTGCCAGTAGTATAGGGGGGACAGGGAACACCGGGGAGCTGTTTTTT.

The CDR3, as DNA: TGTGCCAGTACAAAAGGGAGGACCATTCAAAATCAGCCCCAGCATTTT. Its translation is CASTKGRTIQNQPQHF. V and J are TRBV19 and TRBJ1-5; D gene unclear. Germline CDR1 is LNHDA and CDR2 is SQIVND (reference sequence). CDR3 length equals 16 residues. V was trimmed by 7 bases and J by 4 bases, leaving 20 bases between them.

The chain employs TRBV25-1 and TRBJ1-6; D gene uncertain. Trimming cost V 6 bases and J 6 bases, with 3 bases left between them. Germline V CDR1 and CDR2: MGHDK, SYGVNS. The CDR3 spans 11 residues. CDR3: CASSLNSPLHF. CDR3 DNA: TGTGCCAGCAGCCTTAATTCACCCCTCCACTTT.

This clone has a single count. The chain combines TRBV19 with TRBJ2-5; 7 nucleotides agree with TRBD1. Germline V gives CDR1 LNHDA, CDR2 SQIVND (reference sequence). The CDR3 consists of 18 residues. V shed 3 bases and J 2 bases; nucleotides not matched to a gene: 15. The CDR3 coding sequence is TGTGCCAGTAGTATCGGGGAAGGGGGCACGGGGATTCAAGAGACCCAGTACTTC. Translated, it gives CASSIGEGGTGIQETQYF.

The chain joins TRBV7-3 to TRBJ2-3, with 7 bases identical to TRBD1. The CDR3 covers 15 residues. CDR1 and CDR2 from the germline V gene are SGHTA and FQGTGA. V lost 2 bases, J lost 6 bases, and 8 bases stayed unmatched. DNA of the CDR3: TGTGCCAGCAGCTTAGTACAGGGGTCTTGGGATACGCAGTATTTT. This gives the protein CASSLVQGSWDTQYF.

This rearrangement joins TRBV7-2 to TRBJ1-6, with 7 positions matching TRBD1. The CDR3 is made up of 14 amino acids. Germline CDR1 reads SGHTA; CDR2 reads FQGNSA. V gave up 5 bases and J gave up 7 bases; unmatched junction bases: 5. The CDR3, as DNA: TGTGCCAGCAGCCCCAACAGGGGAAATTCACCCCTCCACTTT. Protein: CASSPNRGNSPLHF.